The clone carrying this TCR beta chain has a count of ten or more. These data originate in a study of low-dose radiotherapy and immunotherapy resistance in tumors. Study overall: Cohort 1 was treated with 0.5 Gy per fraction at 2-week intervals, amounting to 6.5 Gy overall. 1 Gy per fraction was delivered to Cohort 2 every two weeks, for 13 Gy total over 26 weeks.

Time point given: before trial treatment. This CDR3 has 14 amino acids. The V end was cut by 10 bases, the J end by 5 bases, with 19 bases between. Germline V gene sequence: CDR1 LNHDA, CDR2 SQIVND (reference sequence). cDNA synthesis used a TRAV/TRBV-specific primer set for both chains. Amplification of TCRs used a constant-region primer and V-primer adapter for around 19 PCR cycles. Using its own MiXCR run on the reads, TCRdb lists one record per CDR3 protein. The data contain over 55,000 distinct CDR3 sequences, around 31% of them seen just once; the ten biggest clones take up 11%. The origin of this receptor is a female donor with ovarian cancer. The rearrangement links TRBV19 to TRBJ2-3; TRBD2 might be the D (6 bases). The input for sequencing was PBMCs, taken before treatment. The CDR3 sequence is CATQLRDGLDTQYF. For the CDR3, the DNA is TGTGCCACTCAACTGCGGGATGGCCTAGATACGCAGTATTTT. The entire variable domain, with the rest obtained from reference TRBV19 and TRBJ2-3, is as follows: DGGITQSPKYLFRKEGQNVTLSCEQNLNHDAMYWYRQDPGQGLRLIYYSQIVNDFQKGDIAEGYSVSREKKESFPLTVTSAQKNPTAFYLCATQLRDGLDTQYFGPGTRLTVL.